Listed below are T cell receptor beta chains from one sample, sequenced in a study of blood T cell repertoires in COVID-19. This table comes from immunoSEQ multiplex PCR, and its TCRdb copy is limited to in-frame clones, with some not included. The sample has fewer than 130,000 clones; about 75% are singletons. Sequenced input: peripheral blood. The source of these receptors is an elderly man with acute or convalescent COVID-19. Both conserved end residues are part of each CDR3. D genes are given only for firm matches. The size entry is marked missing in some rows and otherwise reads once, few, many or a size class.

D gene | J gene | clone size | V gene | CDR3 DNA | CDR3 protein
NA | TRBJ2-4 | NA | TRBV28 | TGTGCCAGCAGTTTAGTAGGGGGTGAGAACATTCAGTACTTC | CASSLVGGENIQYF
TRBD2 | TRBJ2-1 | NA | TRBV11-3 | TGTGCCAGCAGCTTAGAAGGGACTAGCGGGTACAATGAGCAGTTCTTC | CASSLEGTSGYNEQFF
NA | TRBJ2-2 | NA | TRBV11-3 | TGTGCCAGCAGCCCTCGAGGCGGGGAGCTGTTTTTT | CASSPRGGELFF
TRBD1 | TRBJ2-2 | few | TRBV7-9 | TGTGCCAGCAGCTTAGGCCGGGACAGGGGAGCCGGGGAGCTGTTTTTT | CASSLGRDRGAGELFF
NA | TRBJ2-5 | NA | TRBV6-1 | TGTGCCAGCAGTGAGAGCGGGCCCTCGACCCAGTACTTC | CASSESGPSTQYF
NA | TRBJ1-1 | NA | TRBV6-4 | TGTGCCAGCACCTCCTCCCCGGGGAACACTGAAGCTTTCTTT | CASTSSPGNTEAFF
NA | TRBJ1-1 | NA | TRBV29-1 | TGCAGCGTTCAGATCACTGAAGCTTTCTTT | CSVQITEAFF
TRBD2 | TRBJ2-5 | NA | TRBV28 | TGTGCCAGCACAAGGAGGGCTAGCGGGGAGGAGACCCAGTACTTC | CASTRRASGEETQYF
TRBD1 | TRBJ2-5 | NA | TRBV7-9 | TGTGCCAGCAGCTTAGATGACAGGGGTGGGACCCAGTACTTC | CASSLDDRGGTQYF
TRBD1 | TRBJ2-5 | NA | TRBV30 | TGTGCCTGGAGTGTAGGGACAGGGGGTCTTAAGACCCAGTACTTC | CAWSVGTGGLKTQYF
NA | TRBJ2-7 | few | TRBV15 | TGTGCCACCAGCAGAGGGCTGGGGGGGCGTGGATACGAGCAGTACTTC | CATSRGLGGRGYEQYF
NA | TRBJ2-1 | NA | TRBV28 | TGTGCCACCTTTCTTTGCTACTACAATGAGCAGTTCTTC | CATFLCYYNEQFF
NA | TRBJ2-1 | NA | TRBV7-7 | TGTGCCAGCAGCTTAGGGGGGGTAGGGGACAATGAGCAGTTCTTC | CASSLGGVGDNEQFF
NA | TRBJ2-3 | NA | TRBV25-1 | TGTGCCAGCAGTGAATCTAGCCGGCCCGGCACAGATACGCAGTATTTT | CASSESSRPGTDTQYF
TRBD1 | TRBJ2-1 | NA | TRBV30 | TGTGCCTGGTTCCGGGACAGAGCCTCCTACAATGAGCAGTTCTTC | CAWFRDRASYNEQFF
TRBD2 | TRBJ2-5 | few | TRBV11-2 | TGTGCCAGCAGCGTCCTCGGACTAGCGGGAGTGGAGACCCAGTACTTC | CASSVLGLAGVETQYF
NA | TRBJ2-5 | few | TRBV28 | TGTGCCAGCAGTTCGAGAGGGCAAGGCCAAGAGACCCAGTACTTC | CASSSRGQGQETQYF
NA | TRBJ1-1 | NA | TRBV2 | TGTGCCAGCAGTGAAACAGGGCAAATATATGAAGCTTTCTTT | CASSETGQIYEAFF
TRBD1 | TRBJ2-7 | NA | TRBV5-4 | TGTGCCAGCAGCTTGGGGACAGGGAGCTCCTACGAGCAGTACTTC | CASSLGTGSSYEQYF
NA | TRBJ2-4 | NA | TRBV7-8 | TGTGCCAGCAGCTTAGGGGCCGGAAGATCACTAGCCAAAAACATTCAGTACTTC | CASSLGAGRSLAKNIQYF
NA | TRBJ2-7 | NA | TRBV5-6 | TGTGCCAGCAGCGGAAGGAGACAGACCGCCTACGAGCAGTACTTC | CASSGRRQTAYEQYF
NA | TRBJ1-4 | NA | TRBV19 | TGTGCCAGTGCCACCAGGGTGCAGGGTGAAAAACTGTTTTTT | CASATRVQGEKLFF
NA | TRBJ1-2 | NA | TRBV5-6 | TGTGCCAGCAGCCAAATACGGGACAAGGTGACCTATGGCTACACCTTC | CASSQIRDKVTYGYTF
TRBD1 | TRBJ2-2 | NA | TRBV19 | TGTGCCAGTAGTGGGACAGGGCTGGCCGGGGAGCTGTTTTTT | CASSGTGLAGELFF
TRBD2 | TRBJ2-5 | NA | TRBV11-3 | TGTGCCAGCAGCTTAGGACTAGCGGGAGGGCCGGAGACCCAGTACTTC | CASSLGLAGGPETQYF
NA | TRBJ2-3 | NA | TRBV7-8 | TGTGCCAGCAGCTTAGGAGTTTTGCGGCAAGATACGCAGTATTTT | CASSLGVLRQDTQYF
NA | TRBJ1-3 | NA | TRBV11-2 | TGTGCCAGCAGCTTACTCGGACTGTCTGGAAACACCATATATTTT | CASSLLGLSGNTIYF